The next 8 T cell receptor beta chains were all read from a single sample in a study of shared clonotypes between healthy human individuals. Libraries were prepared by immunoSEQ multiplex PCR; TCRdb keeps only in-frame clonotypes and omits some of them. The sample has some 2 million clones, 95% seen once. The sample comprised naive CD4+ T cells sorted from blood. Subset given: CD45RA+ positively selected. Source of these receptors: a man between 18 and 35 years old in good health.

This CDR3 is CASSYSRDRGGEKLFF. Here the CDR3 DNA reads TGTGCCAGCAGTTACTCGAGGGACAGGGGCGGTGAAAAACTGTTTTTT. The chain joins TRBV6-6 to TRBJ1-4; 10 positions match TRBD1. Germline loops: CDR1 MNHNY, CDR2 SVGAGI (reference sequence). This CDR3 is built from 16 residues. V was pared by 0 bases and J by 7 bases, with 5 bases of the junction left unmatched.

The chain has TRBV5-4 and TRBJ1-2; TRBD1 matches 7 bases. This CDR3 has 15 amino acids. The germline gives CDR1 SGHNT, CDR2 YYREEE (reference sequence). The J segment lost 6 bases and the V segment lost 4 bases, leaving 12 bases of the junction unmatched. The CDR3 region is CASSPGTATLDGYTF. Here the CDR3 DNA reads TGTGCCAGCAGCCCCGGGACAGCGACCCTTGATGGCTACACCTTC.

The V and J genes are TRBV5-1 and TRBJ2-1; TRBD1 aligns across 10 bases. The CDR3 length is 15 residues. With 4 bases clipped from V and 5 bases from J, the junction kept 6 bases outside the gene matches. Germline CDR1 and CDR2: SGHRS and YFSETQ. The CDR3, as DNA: TGCGCCAGCAGCGCGACAGGGGGCTTCAACAATGAGCAGTTCTTC. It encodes CASSATGGFNNEQFF.

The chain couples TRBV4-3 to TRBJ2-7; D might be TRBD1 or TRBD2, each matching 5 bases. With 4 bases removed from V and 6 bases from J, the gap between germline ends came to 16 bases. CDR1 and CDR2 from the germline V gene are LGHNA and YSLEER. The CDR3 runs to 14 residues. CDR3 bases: TGCGCCAGCAGCCGGTCCGGGACGTTCCGCGAGCAGTACTTC. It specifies CASSRSGTFREQYF.

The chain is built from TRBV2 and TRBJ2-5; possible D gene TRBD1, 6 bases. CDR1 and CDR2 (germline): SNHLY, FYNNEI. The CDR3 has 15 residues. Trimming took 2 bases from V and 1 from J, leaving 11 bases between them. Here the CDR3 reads CASSEQGQVQETQYF. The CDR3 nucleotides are TGTGCCAGCAGTGAACAGGGGCAGGTCCAAGAGACCCAGTACTTC.

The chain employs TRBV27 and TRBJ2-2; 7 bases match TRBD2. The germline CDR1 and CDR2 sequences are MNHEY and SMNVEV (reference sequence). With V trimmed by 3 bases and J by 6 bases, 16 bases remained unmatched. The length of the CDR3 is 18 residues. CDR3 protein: CASSLVSGAHRGAGELFF. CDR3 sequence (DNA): TGTGCCAGCAGTTTGGTTTCCGGGGCCCATCGGGGGGCCGGGGAGCTGTTTTTT.

CDR3 DNA: TGTGCCAGCAGCCCCCAGGGAGTTAACACTGAAGCTTTCTTT. It codes for CASSPQGVNTEAFF. The chain combines TRBV7-8 with TRBJ1-1, with a tentative D call TRBD1 (5 bases). V was trimmed by 5 bases and J by 2 bases, leaving 12 bases between them. Germline CDR1 SGHVS, CDR2 FQNEAQ. CDR3 length: 14 residues.

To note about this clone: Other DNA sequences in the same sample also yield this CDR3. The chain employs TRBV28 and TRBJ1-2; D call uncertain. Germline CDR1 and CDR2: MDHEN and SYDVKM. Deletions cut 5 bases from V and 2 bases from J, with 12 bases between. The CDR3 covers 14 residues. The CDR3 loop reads CASSLNSPNYGYTF. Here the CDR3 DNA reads TGTGCCAGCAGTCTTAACAGTCCAAACTATGGCTACACCTTC.